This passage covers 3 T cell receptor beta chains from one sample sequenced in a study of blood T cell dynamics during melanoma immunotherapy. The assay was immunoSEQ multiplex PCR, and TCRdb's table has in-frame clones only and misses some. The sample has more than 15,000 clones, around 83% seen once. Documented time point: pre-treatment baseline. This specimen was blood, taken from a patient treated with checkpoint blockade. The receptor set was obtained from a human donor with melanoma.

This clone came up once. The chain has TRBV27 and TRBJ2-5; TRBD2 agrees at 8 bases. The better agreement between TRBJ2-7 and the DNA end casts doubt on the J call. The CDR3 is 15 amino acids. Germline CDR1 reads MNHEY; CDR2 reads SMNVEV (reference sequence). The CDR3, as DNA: TGTGCCAGCAGTCCCCTGGGAGCGGGAGAGAACGAGCAGTACTTC. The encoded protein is CASSPLGAGENEQYF.

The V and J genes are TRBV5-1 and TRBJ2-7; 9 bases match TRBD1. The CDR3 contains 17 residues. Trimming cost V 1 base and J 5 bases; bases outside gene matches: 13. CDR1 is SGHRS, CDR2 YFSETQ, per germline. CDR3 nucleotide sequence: TGCGCCAGCAGCTTGAGTACAGGGGGCCTGTGGCCCCACGAGCAGTACTTC. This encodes CASSLSTGGLWPHEQYF.

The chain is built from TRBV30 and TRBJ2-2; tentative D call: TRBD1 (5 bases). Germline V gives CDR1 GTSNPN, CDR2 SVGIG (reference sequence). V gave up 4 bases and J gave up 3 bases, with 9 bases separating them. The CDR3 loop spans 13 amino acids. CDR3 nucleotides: TGTGCCTGGAAGACAGTTTACACCGGGGAGCTGTTTTTT. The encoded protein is CAWKTVYTGELFF.